This T cell receptor beta chain appears in the sequencing data of a study of control samples from healthy donors and cancer patients. Germline CDR1 reads SGHNT; CDR2 reads YYREEE (reference sequence). After removal of 4 bases from V and 1 base from J, the junction contained 4 bases not matched to a gene. This CDR3 is 14 amino acids long. TCRdb's table, derived via immunoSEQ multiplex PCR, lists solely in-frame clones and lacks some. The data show some 120,000 clones, 80% to 95% seen once. V gene TRBV5-4 combines with J gene TRBJ1-2; 7 bases line up with TRBD1. This clonotype originated in a young man in good health. The sample taken for sequencing was blood. DNA of the CDR3: TGTGCCAGCAGCATGGGACAGTTTAACTATGGCTACACCTTC. Its protein is CASSMGQFNYGYTF.